This entry concerns a single T cell receptor beta chain. It was by 5' RACE with UMI labels that the TRB cDNA libraries were prepared. Each CDR3 protein gets one entry in TCRdb, which reprocessed the 5' RACE reads and gives no DNA. Its table records about 81,000 distinct CDR3 sequences. Germline CDR1 SEHNR, CDR2 FQNEAQ (reference sequence). The CDR3 sequence is 13 residues long. These data belong to a study of CXCR3-negative and CXCR3-positive naive CD8 T cells. The chain recombines TRBV7-9 with TRBJ2-1; TCRdb calls TRBD1, which cannot be checked without DNA. What was sequenced was naive CXCR3- CD8+ T cells from blood. Subset defined: CD45RO-CCR7+CD27+CD95- naive CD8+ T cells lacking CXCR3 (TNR3-). The clonotype comes from a human donor in good health. Some clones in this sample may be carry-over from other donors' samples. The CDR3 loop is CASSPGVYNEQFF.